This is a list of T cell receptor beta chains from one sample in a study of blood T cell repertoires in COVID-19. Generated by immunoSEQ multiplex PCR, the TCRdb table keeps only in-frame clones and is missing some. This sample has 40,000 or so clones, with approximately 85% found just once. Sequenced: peripheral blood. These receptors came from a man between 65 and 85 years old with acute or convalescent COVID-19. Both conserved end residues are part of each CDR3. The D gene is left open where the match is weak. The listing skips clone size in some rows; elsewhere it reads once, few, many or a size class.

D gene	J gene	clone size	V gene	CDR3 protein	CDR3 DNA
TRBD2	TRBJ2-1	few	TRBV19	CASSRLAGEQFF	TGTGCCAGTAGCCGACTAGCGGGGGAGCAGTTCTTC
TRBD1	TRBJ1-5	.	TRBV6-5	CASTGQGGNQPQHF	TGTGCCAGCACCGGACAGGGGGGCAATCAGCCCCAGCATTTT
TRBD1	TRBJ1-1	once	TRBV10-3	CAIIPGGSGGTEAFF	TGTGCCATCATCCCAGGGGGGAGCGGAGGCACTGAAGCTTTCTTT
.	TRBJ1-3	few	TRBV6-1	CASSEQGNTIYF	TGTGCCAGCAGTGAACAGGGAAACACCATATATTTT
TRBD2	TRBJ2-5	.	TRBV7-3	CASSLGTSGETQYF	TGTGCCAGCAGCCTCGGGACTAGCGGAGAGACCCAGTACTTC
.	TRBJ2-3	.	TRBV27	CASSSLSTDTQYF	TGTGCCAGCAGTTCCCTTAGCACAGATACGCAGTATTTT
.	TRBJ2-1	once	TRBV4-1	CASSQELGAGFSEQFF	TGCGCCAGCAGCCAAGAATTGGGGGCCGGCTTCTCCGAGCAGTTCTTC
.	TRBJ1-2	.	TRBV28	CASSFSSTGGYTF	TGTGCCAGCAGTTTCTCATCTACCGGGGGCTACACCTTC
TRBD1	TRBJ1-2	.	TRBV28	CASSSMGQGLYGYTF	TGTGCCAGCAGTTCCATGGGACAGGGGTTATATGGCTACACCTTC
TRBD1	TRBJ1-5	.	TRBV6-5	CASRAGQLNQPQHF	TGTGCCAGCAGGGCGGGACAGCTAAATCAGCCCCAGCATTTT
TRBD2	TRBJ2-7	.	TRBV28	CASSSSSGTIEQYF	TGTGCCAGCAGTTCTTCTAGCGGGACTATTGAGCAGTACTTC
.	TRBJ1-5	.	TRBV6-2/TRBV6-3	CASSSLDRPNQPQHF	TGTGCCAGCAGTTCCCTGGACAGACCCAATCAGCCCCAGCATTTT
.	TRBJ2-7	.	TRBV11-2	CASSKDRGEQYF	TGTGCCAGCAGCAAAGACAGAGGCGAGCAGTACTTC
.	TRBJ2-3	.	TRBV11-2	CASSLDWLAADTQYF	TGTGCCAGCAGCTTAGATTGGCTAGCCGCAGATACGCAGTATTTT